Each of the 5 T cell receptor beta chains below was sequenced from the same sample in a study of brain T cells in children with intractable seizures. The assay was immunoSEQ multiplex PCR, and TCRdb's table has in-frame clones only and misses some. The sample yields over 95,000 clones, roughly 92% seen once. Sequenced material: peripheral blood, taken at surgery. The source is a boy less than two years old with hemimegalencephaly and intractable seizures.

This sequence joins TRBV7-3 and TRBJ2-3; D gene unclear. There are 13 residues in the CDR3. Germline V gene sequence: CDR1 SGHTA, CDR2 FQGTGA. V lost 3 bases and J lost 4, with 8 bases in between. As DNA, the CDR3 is TGTGCCAGCAGCTTTATGTCCCCAGATACGCAGTATTTT. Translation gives CASSFMSPDTQYF.

In DNA, the CDR3 is TGTGCCATCAGTGAGTCGAAACCTGAAGCTTTCTTT. Translation: CAISESKPEAFF. The rearrangement joins TRBV10-3 to TRBJ1-1; D is unclear. CDR3 length: 12 amino acids. Trimming left V 0 bases short and J 6 bases short, with 5 bases between. The V gene's germline CDR1 is ENHRY and CDR2 SYGVKD.

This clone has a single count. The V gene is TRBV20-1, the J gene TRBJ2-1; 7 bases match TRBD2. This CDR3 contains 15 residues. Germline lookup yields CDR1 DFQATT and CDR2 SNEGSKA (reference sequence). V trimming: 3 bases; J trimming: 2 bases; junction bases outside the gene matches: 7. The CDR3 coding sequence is TGCAGTGCTAGTCTCCTAGCGGAAACCTACAATGAGCAGTTCTTC. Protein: CSASLLAETYNEQFF.

CDR3 DNA sequence: TGTGCCAGCAGTCGAGGGGGAGGGGCCTACGAGCAGTACTTC. Protein product: CASSRGGGAYEQYF. The V and J genes are TRBV6-5 and TRBJ2-7; a possible D gene is TRBD2 (7 bases). Trimming shortened V by 5 bases and J by 2 bases, and 13 bases separated the two germline ends. This CDR3 has 14 amino acids. Germline loops: CDR1 MNHEY, CDR2 SVGAGI.

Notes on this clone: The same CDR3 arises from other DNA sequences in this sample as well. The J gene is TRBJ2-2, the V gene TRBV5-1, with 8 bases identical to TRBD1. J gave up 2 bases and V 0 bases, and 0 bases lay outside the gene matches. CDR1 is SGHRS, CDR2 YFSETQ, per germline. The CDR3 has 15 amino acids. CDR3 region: CASSLAGGNTGELFF. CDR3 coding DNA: TGCGCCAGCAGCTTGGCAGGGGGCAACACCGGGGAGCTGTTTTTT.